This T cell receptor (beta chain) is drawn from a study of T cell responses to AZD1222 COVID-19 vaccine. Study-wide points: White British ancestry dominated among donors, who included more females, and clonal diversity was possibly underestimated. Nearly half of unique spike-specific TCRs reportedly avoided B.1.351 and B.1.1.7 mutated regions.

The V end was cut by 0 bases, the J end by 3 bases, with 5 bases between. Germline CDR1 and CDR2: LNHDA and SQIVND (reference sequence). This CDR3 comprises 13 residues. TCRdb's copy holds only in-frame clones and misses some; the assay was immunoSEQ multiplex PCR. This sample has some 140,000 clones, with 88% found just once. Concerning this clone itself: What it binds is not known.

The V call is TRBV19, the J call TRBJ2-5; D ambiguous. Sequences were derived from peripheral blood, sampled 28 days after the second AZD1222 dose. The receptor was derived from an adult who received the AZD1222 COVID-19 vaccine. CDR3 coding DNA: TGTGCCAGTAGTATAGACGCAGAAGAGACCCAGTACTTC. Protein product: CASSIDAEETQYF.